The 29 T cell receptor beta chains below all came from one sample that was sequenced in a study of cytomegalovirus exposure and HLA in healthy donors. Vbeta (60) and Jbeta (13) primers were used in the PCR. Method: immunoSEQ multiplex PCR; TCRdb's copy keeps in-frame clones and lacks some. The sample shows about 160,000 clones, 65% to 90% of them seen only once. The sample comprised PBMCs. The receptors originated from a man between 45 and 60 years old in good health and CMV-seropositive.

The CDR3: CASSQDPAKTEAFF. DNA for the CDR3: TGCGCCAGCAGCCAAGACCCAGCGAAGACTGAAGCTTTCTTT. V gene TRBV4-1 combines with J gene TRBJ1-1; D unresolved. CDR1 and CDR2 (germline): MGHRA, YSYEKL. The CDR3 has 14 amino acids. V was cut by 0 bases and J by 5 bases, with 10 bases left in between.

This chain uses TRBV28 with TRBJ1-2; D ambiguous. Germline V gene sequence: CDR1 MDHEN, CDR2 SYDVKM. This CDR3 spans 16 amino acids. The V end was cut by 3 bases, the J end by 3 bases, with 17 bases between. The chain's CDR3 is CASSFELGGLDYGYTF. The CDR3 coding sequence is TGTGCCAGCAGTTTCGAACTGGGAGGGCTCGACTATGGCTACACCTTC.

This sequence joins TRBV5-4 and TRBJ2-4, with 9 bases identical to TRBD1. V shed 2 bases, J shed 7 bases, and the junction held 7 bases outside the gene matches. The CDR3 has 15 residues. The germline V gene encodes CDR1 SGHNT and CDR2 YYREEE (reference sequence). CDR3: CASSFRDREVNIQYF. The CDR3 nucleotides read TGTGCCAGCAGCTTCCGGGACAGGGAGGTGAACATTCAGTACTTC.

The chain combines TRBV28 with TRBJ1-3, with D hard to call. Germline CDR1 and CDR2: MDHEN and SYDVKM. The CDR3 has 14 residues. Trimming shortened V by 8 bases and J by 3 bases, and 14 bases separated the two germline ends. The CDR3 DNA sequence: TGTGCCAGCTCCCCCGAGGATTTTGGAAACACCATATATTTT. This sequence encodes CASSPEDFGNTIYF.

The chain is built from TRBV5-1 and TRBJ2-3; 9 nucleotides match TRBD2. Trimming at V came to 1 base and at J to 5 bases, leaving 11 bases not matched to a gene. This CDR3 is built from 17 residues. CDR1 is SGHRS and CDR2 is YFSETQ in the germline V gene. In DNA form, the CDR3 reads TGCGCCAGCAGCTTGAGTCCAGCGGGAGGATCTCGAGATACGCAGTATTTT. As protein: CASSLSPAGGSRDTQYF.

The CDR3 nucleotides read TGTGCCAGCAGCTTAAACAGCCGGTTAGACACCATATATTTT. It translates to CASSLNSRLDTIYF. This sequence joins TRBV7-2 and TRBJ1-3; D gene unclear. The CDR3 extends over 14 amino acids. Deletions cut 2 bases from V and 8 bases from J, with 13 bases between. Germline CDR1 SGHTA, CDR2 FQGNSA. Together with reference TRBV7-2 and TRBJ1-3, the CDR3 gives the full variable domain: GAGVSQSPSNKVTEKGKDVELRCDPISGHTALYWYRQSLGQGLEFLIYFQGNSAPDKSGLPSDRFSAERTGGSVSTLTIQRTQQEDSAVYLCASSLNSRLDTIYFGEGSWLTVV.

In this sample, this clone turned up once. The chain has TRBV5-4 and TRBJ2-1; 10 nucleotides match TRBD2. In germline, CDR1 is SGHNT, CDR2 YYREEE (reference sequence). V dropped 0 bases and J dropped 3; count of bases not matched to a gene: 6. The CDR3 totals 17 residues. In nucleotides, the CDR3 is TGTGCCAGCAGCTTGGGGAGCGGGGGGGATAACTACAATGAGCAGTTCTTC. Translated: CASSLGSGGDNYNEQFF.

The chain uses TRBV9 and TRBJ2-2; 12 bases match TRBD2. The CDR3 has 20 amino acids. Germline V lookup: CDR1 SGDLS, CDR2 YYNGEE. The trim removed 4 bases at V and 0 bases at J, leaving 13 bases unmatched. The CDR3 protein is CASSPNQGLAGGANTGELFF. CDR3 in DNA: TGTGCCAGCAGCCCAAACCAGGGCCTAGCGGGAGGGGCGAACACCGGGGAGCTGTTTTTT.

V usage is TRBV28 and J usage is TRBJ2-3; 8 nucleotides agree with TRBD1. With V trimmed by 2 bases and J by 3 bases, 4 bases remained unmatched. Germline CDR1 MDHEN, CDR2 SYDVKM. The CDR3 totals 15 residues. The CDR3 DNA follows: TGTGCCAGCAGTTTAGTCCAGGGGGCAACAGATACGCAGTATTTT. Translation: CASSLVQGATDTQYF. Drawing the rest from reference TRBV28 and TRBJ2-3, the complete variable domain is DVKVTQSSRYLVKRTGEKVFLECVQDMDHENMFWYRQDPGLGLRLIYFSYDVKMKEKGDIPEGYSVSREKKERFSLILESASTNQTSMYLCASSLVQGATDTQYFGPGTRLTVL.

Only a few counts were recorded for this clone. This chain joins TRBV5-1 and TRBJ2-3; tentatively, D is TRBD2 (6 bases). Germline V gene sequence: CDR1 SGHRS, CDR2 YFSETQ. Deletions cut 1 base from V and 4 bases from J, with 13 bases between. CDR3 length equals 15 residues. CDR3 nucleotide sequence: TGCGCCAGCAGCTTGTTCGGGGGAACGGCAGATACGCAGTATTTT. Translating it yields CASSLFGGTADTQYF.

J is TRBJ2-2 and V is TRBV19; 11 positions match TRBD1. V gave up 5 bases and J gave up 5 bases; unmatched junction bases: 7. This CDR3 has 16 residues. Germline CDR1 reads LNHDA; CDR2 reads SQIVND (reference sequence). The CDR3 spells CASSRRGTGGTGELFF. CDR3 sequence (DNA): TGTGCCAGTAGTCGTCGTGGGACAGGGGGAACCGGGGAGCTGTTTTTT.

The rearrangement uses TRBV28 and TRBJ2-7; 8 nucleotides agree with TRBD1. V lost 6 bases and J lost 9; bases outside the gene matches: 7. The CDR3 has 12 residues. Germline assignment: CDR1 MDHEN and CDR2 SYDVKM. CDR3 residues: CASRRTGGRQYF. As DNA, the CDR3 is TGTGCCAGCAGACGAACAGGGGGGAGGCAGTACTTC.

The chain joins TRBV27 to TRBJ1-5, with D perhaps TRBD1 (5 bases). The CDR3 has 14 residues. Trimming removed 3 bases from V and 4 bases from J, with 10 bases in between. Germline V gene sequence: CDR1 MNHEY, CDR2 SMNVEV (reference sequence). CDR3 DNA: TGTGCCAGCAGTTTCAGGGCGGCAAATCAGCCCCAGCATTTT. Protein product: CASSFRAANQPQHF.

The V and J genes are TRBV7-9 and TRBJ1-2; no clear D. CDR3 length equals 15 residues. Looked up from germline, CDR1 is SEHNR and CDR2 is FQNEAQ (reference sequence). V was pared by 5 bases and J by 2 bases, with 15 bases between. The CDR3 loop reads CASSLGAKENYGYTF. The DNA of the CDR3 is TGTGCCAGCAGCCTAGGAGCCAAGGAGAACTATGGCTACACCTTC.

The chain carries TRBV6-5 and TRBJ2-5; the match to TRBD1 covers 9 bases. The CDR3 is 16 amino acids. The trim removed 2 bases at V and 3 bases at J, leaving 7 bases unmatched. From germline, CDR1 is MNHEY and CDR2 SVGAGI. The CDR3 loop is CASSYGGQGGEETQYF. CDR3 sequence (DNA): TGTGCCAGCAGTTACGGGGGACAGGGCGGGGAAGAGACCCAGTACTTC.

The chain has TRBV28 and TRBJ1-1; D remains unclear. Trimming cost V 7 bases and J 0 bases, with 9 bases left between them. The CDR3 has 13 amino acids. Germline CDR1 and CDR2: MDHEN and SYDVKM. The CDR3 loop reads CASMAGMNTEAFF. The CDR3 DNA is TGTGCCAGCATGGCGGGCATGAACACTGAAGCTTTCTTT.

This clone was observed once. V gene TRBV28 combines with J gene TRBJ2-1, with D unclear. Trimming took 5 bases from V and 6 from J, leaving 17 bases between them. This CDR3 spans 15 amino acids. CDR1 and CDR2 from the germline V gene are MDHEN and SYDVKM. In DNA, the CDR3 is TGTGCCAGCAGTCCTCATAGTGCCGGGTCCAATGAGCAGTTCTTC. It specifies CASSPHSAGSNEQFF.

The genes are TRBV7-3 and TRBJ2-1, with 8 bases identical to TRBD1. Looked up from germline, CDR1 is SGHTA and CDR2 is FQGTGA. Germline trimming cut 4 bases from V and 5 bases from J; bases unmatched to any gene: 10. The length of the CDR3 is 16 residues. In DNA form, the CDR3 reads TGTGCCAGCAGCTCCGGGACAGGCCTCCCACACAATGAGCAGTTCTTC. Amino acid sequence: CASSSGTGLPHNEQFF.

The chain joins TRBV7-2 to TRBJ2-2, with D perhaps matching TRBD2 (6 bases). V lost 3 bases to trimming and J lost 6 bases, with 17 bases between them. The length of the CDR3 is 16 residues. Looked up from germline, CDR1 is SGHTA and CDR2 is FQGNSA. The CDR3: CASSFPGAVNPGELFF. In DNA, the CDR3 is TGTGCCAGCAGCTTTCCGGGAGCAGTAAACCCCGGGGAGCTGTTTTTT.

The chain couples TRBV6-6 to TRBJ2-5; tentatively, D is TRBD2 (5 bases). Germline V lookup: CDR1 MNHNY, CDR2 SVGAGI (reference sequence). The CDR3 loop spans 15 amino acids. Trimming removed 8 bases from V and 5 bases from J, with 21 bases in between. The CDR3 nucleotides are TGTGCCAGCTCGCAAGAACCAACGAGAGGGGAGACCCAGTACTTC. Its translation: CASSQEPTRGETQYF.

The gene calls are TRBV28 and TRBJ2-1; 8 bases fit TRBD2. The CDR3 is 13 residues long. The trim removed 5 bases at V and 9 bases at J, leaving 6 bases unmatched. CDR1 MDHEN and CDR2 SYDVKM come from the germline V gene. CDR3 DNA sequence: TGTGCCAGCAGTCGGGGGGGTTCGGGTGAGCAGTTCTTC. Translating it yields CASSRGGSGEQFF.

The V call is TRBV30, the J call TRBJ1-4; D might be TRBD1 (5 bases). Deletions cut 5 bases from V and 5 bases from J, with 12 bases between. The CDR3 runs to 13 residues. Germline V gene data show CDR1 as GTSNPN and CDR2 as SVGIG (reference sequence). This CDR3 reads CAWRRQGNEKLFF. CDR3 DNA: TGTGCCTGGCGGCGGCAGGGAAATGAAAAACTGTTTTTT.

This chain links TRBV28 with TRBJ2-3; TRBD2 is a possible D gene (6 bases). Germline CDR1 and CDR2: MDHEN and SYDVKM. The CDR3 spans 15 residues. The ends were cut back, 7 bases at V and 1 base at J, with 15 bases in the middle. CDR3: CASIPSPGGTDTQYF. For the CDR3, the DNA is TGTGCCAGCATACCCTCACCGGGGGGCACAGATACGCAGTATTTT.

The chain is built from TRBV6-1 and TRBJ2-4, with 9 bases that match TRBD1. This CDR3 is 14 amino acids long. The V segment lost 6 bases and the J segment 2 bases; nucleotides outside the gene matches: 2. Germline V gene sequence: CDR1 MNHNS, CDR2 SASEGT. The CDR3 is CASSGQGSKNIQYF. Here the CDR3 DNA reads TGTGCCAGCAGCGGACAGGGGTCCAAAAACATTCAGTACTTC.

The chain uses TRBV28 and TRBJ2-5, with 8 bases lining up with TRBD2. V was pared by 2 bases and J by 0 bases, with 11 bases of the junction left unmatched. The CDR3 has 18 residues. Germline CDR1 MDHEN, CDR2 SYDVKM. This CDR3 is CASSLEYGREAYQETQYF. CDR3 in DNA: TGTGCCAGCAGTTTAGAGTATGGGCGGGAGGCGTACCAAGAGACCCAGTACTTC.

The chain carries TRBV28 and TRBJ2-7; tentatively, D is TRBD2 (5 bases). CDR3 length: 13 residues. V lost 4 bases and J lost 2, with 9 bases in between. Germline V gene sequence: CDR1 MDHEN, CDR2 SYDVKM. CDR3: CASSSSGTYEQYF. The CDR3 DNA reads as TGTGCCAGCAGTTCAAGCGGAACCTACGAGCAGTACTTC.

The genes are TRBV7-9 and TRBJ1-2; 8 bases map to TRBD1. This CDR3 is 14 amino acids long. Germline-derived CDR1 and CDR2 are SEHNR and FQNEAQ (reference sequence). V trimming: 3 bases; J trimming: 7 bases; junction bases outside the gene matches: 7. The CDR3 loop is CASSFQDRVGGYTF. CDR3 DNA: TGTGCCAGCAGCTTCCAGGACAGGGTTGGTGGCTACACCTTC.

CDR3 protein: CASSPLTGVYNEQFF. The CDR3 DNA reads TGTGCCAGCAGTCCGCTGACGGGGGTGTACAATGAGCAGTTCTTC. The J gene is TRBJ2-1, the V gene TRBV27; D may be TRBD2 (6 bases). Germline V gene sequence: CDR1 MNHEY, CDR2 SMNVEV (reference sequence). The CDR3 extends over 15 amino acids. Trimming took 5 bases from V and 4 from J, leaving 15 bases between them.

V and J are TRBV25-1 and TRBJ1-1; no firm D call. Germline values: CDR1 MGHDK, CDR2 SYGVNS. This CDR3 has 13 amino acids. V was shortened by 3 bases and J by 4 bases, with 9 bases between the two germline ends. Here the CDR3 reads CASSDEAGTEAFF. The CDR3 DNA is TGTGCCAGCAGTGATGAGGCGGGCACTGAAGCTTTCTTT.